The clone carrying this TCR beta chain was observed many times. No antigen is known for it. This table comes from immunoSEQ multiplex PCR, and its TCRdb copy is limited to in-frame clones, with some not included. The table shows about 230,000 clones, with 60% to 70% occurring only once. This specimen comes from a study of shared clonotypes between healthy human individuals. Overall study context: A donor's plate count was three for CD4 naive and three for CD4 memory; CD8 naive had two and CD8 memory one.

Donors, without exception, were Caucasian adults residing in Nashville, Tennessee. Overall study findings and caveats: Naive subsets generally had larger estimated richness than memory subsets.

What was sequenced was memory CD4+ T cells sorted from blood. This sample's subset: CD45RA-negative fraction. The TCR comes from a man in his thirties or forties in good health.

The CDR3, as DNA: TGTGCCAGCATCGCCTACACTGAAGCTTTCTTT. This translates into CASIAYTEAFF. This chain connects TRBV6-1 to TRBJ1-1; no clear D gene. V dropped 7 bases and J dropped 3 bases, with 6 bases sitting between them. The CDR3 consists of 11 residues. CDR1 is MNHNS and CDR2 is SASEGT in the germline V gene.